The 31 T cell receptor beta chains listed next were all sequenced from one sample in a study of blood T cell repertoires in COVID-19. The protocol was immunoSEQ multiplex PCR, while the TCRdb copy is restricted to in-frame clones and leaves out a portion. The sample includes tens of thousands of clones, approximately 83% of them seen just once. Source material: peripheral blood. The receptors shown here come from a man in his sixties with acute or convalescent COVID-19.

This clone was seen only once. The rearrangement uses TRBV19 and TRBJ2-2, with a possible D match to TRBD2 (6 bases). CDR1 is LNHDA and CDR2 is SQIVND in the germline V gene (reference sequence). This CDR3 contains 16 residues. V shed 6 bases and J shed 1 base, with 15 bases lying between them. Here the CDR3 reads CASSLGLTENTGELFF. The CDR3 nucleotides read TGTGCCAGTAGCCTGGGACTGACTGAGAACACCGGGGAGCTGTTTTTT. Combining the CDR3 with reference TRBV19 and TRBJ2-2 gives the whole variable domain DGGITQSPKYLFRKEGQNVTLSCEQNLNHDAMYWYRQDPGQGLRLIYYSQIVNDFQKGDIAEGYSVSREKKESFPLTVTSAQKNPTAFYLCASSLGLTENTGELFFGEGSRLTVL.

CDR3 sequence reads: CASSLAPGPNTEAFF. CDR3 coding DNA: TGTGCCAGCAGCTTAGCGCCAGGCCCGAACACTGAAGCTTTCTTT. J is TRBJ1-1 and V is TRBV11-1; no firm D call. This CDR3 is built from 15 residues. Deletions cut 0 bases from V and 1 base from J, with 9 bases between. Germline lookup yields CDR1 SGHAT and CDR2 FQDESV (reference sequence).

The chain links TRBV19 to TRBJ2-7; no definite D call. Germline CDR1 is LNHDA and CDR2 is SQIVND (reference sequence). Trimming cost V 4 bases and J 1 base, with 8 bases left between them. This CDR3 region has 13 residues. CDR3 region: CASSNIVSYEQYF. The CDR3 DNA sequence: TGTGCCAGTAGTAACATCGTTTCCTACGAGCAGTACTTC.

The chain uses TRBV28 and TRBJ1-2, with 8 bases aligning to TRBD1. Germline V lookup: CDR1 MDHEN, CDR2 SYDVKM. With 6 bases clipped from V and 8 bases from J, the junction kept 14 bases outside the gene matches. The length of the CDR3 is 15 residues. The CDR3 protein is CASRLTGAPSWGYTF. The CDR3 region has the DNA TGTGCCAGCAGGTTGACAGGGGCCCCTAGTTGGGGCTACACCTTC.

The chain has TRBV29-1 and TRBJ2-1; a weak D match, TRBD2 (5 bases). This CDR3 has 13 residues. Germline V CDR1 and CDR2: SQVTM, ANQGSEA. Trimming cost V 5 bases and J 0 bases, with 8 bases left between them. CDR3 residues: CSVQGSSYNEQFF. The CDR3 bases are TGCAGCGTTCAAGGGAGCTCCTACAATGAGCAGTTCTTC.

CDR3 residues: CASRTGGETQYF. The CDR3, as DNA: TGTGCCAGCAGGACAGGGGGGGAGACCCAGTACTTC. V is TRBV28 and J is TRBJ2-5; 9 bases agree with TRBD1. J gave up 5 bases and V 6 bases, and 1 base lay outside the gene matches. The CDR3 length is 12 residues. The germline V gene has CDR1 MDHEN and CDR2 SYDVKM.

This clone appeared a few times. The gene calls are TRBV2 and TRBJ2-1, with 7 bases that match TRBD1. The junction had 3 bases not matched to a gene; V was cut back by 9 bases and J by 7 bases. CDR3 length: 11 amino acids. CDR1 SNHLY and CDR2 FYNNEI come from the germline V gene. The CDR3 here is CASKTGNEQFF. DNA of the CDR3: TGTGCCAGTAAGACAGGGAATGAGCAGTTCTTC.

V and J are TRBV3-1 (or the pseudogene TRBV3-2) and TRBJ2-7, with a tentative D call TRBD1 (5 bases). The CDR3 consists of 15 residues. The V and J ends lost 1 base and 2 bases respectively, with 12 bases between them. Germline V gene lookup returns CDR1 LGHDT and CDR2 YNNKEL (reference sequence). The CDR3 region is CASSQGGRATYEQYF. CDR3 nucleotides: TGTGCCAGCAGCCAAGGAGGCAGGGCAACCTACGAGCAGTACTTC.

This chain connects TRBV19 to TRBJ1-1; D is unclear. This CDR3 has 13 amino acids. V was shortened by 7 bases and J by 1 base, with 10 bases between the two germline ends. Per the germline V gene, CDR1 is LNHDA and CDR2 is SQIVND (reference sequence). The CDR3 spells CASTQVSNTEAFF. The CDR3 DNA reads TGTGCCAGTACTCAGGTTTCGAACACTGAAGCTTTCTTT.

This chain joins TRBV3-1 (or the pseudogene TRBV3-2) and TRBJ1-2; no reliable D call. This CDR3 has 14 amino acids. Deletions cut 1 base from V and 5 bases from J, with 11 bases between. The V gene's germline CDR1 is LGHDT and CDR2 YNNKEL (reference sequence). In DNA form, the CDR3 reads TGTGCCAGCAGCCAAGCCGGAGCAGATTATGGCTACACCTTC. Its protein product is CASSQAGADYGYTF.

As DNA, the CDR3 is TGCGCCAGCAGCCGTCCGGGACAGGGTTACGAGCAGTACTTC. It encodes CASSRPGQGYEQYF. V usage is TRBV4-1 and J usage is TRBJ2-7; the match to TRBD1 covers 9 bases. V lost 4 bases, J lost 4 bases, and 5 bases stayed unmatched. Looked up from germline, CDR1 is MGHRA and CDR2 is YSYEKL. This CDR3 is 14 amino acids long.

The CDR3 nucleotides read TGTGCCAGCAGCTCTAGCAGAAAGTTTGCCGGGGAGCTGTTTTTT. Amino acid sequence: CASSSSRKFAGELFF. The chain couples TRBV6-2 or TRBV6-3 to TRBJ2-2; tentative D call: TRBD2 (5 bases). Germline V CDR1 and CDR2: MNHEY, SVGEGT. Trimming shortened V by 6 bases and J by 6 bases, and 17 bases separated the two germline ends. The CDR3 sequence is 15 residues long.

V usage is TRBV27 and J usage is TRBJ2-1; 11 bases fit TRBD2. Losses at the gene ends were 6 bases for V and 0 bases for J; bases not matched to a gene: 4. The CDR3 runs 16 residues. The germline CDR1 and CDR2 sequences are MNHEY and SMNVEV (reference sequence). CDR3 sequence: CASRLAGANSYNEQFF. CDR3 sequence (DNA): TGTGCCAGCAGACTAGCGGGGGCTAACTCCTACAATGAGCAGTTCTTC.

This clone has more than one count but fewer than ten. The chain combines TRBV19 with TRBJ1-3, with D perhaps TRBD1 (6 bases). V gave up 8 bases and J gave up 4 bases, with 9 bases separating them. This CDR3 has 12 residues. Germline CDR1 reads LNHDA; CDR2 reads SQIVND (reference sequence). The CDR3 nucleotides are TGTGCCAGTTCCGACAGGGGAAACACCATATATTTT. This encodes CASSDRGNTIYF.

The V gene is TRBV20-1, the J gene TRBJ1-5; D not certain. The CDR3 has 16 amino acids. Germline CDR1 and CDR2: DFQATT and SNEGSKA (reference sequence). V lost 3 bases to trimming and J lost 4 bases, with 19 bases between them. The CDR3 sequence: CSASNSGSFGNQPQHF. CDR3 nucleotide sequence: TGCAGTGCTAGTAACTCGGGTAGCTTTGGTAATCAGCCCCAGCATTTT.

The rearrangement uses TRBV5-1 and TRBJ1-1; a possible D gene is TRBD1 (6 bases). The CDR3 sequence is 14 residues long. Germline CDR1 SGHRS, CDR2 YFSETQ. V was clipped by 4 bases and J by 5 bases, with 15 bases between them. CDR3 loop: CASSPPTGWTEAFF. For the CDR3, the DNA is TGCGCCAGCAGCCCCCCGACAGGTTGGACTGAAGCTTTCTTT.

The gene calls are TRBV19 and TRBJ1-2, with TRBD1 as a possible D gene (6 bases). CDR1 is LNHDA and CDR2 is SQIVND in the germline V gene (reference sequence). This CDR3 comprises 12 residues. V lost 7 bases and J lost 8, with 14 bases in between. CDR3 coding DNA: TGTGCCAGTACCCATGGACAGACCGGCTACACCTTC. Translation: CASTHGQTGYTF.

The rearrangement links TRBV21-1 to TRBJ1-1. TRBV21-1 is a listed pseudogene. This CDR3 is built from 16 residues. The DNA of the CDR3 is TGTGCCAGCAGCAATCGGAGGAAAAAGGCTAACACTGAAGCTTTCTTT. Amino acid sequence: CASSNRRKKANTEAFF.

V is TRBV24-1 and J is TRBJ2-1, with TRBD2 matching 15 bases. Germline CDR1 KGHDR, CDR2 SFDVKD. J gave up 3 bases and V 4 bases, and 9 bases lay outside the gene matches. CDR3 length: 19 residues. CDR3 region: CATSDSGLAGGRLYNEQFF. DNA of the CDR3: TGTGCCACCAGTGACTCGGGACTAGCGGGGGGACGACTCTACAATGAGCAGTTCTTC.

The V and J genes are TRBV29-1 and TRBJ1-4; D unclear. CDR3 length: 17 amino acids. The germline gives CDR1 SQVTM, CDR2 ANQGSEA. The V end lost 4 bases, the J end lost 2 bases, and 20 bases lay between the germline ends. In nucleotides, the CDR3 is TGCAGCGTTGGAGGGCGTGGGGATTTACTCACTAATGAAAAACTGTTTTTT. Translation: CSVGGRGDLLTNEKLFF.

CDR3 sequence reads: CASSAAGGTEAFF. The CDR3 DNA is TGTGCCAGCAGCGCGGCGGGAGGCACTGAAGCTTTCTTT. This chain connects TRBV7-9 to TRBJ1-1; D ambiguous. Per germline, CDR1 SEHNR and CDR2 FQNEAQ (reference sequence). Trimming took 5 bases from V and 4 from J, leaving 11 bases between them. This CDR3 has 13 amino acids.

V gene TRBV28 combines with J gene TRBJ1-2; the match to TRBD1 covers 7 bases. The CDR3 loop spans 12 amino acids. From germline, CDR1 is MDHEN and CDR2 SYDVKM. Trimming took 5 bases from V and 4 from J; bases not matched to a gene: 1. CDR3 nucleotide sequence: TGTGCCAGCAGTGCAGGGGGCTATGGCTACACCTTC. This sequence encodes CASSAGGYGYTF.

V is TRBV2 and J is TRBJ1-2, with D possibly TRBD1 on 6 matching bases. Deletions cut 1 base from V and 7 bases from J, with 13 bases between. This CDR3 is built from 14 residues. The V gene's germline CDR1 is SNHLY and CDR2 FYNNEI. The CDR3 spells CASSEGYRVGGYTF. The CDR3, as DNA: TGTGCCAGCAGTGAAGGCTACAGGGTTGGTGGCTACACCTTC. The full variable domain, its missing parts supplied by reference TRBV2 and TRBJ1-2, is EPEVTQTPSHQVTQMGQEVILRCVPISNHLYFYWYRQILGQKVEFLVSFYNNEISEKSEIFDDQFSVERPDGSNFTLKIRSTKLEDSAMYFCASSEGYRVGGYTFGSGTRLTVV.

J is TRBJ2-5 and V is TRBV12-3 or TRBV12-4; possible D gene TRBD2, 6 bases. The CDR3 runs 13 residues. V lost 6 bases to trimming and J lost 4 bases, with 12 bases between them. CDR3 sequence reads: CASRRMGGETQYF. The CDR3 bases are TGTGCCAGCAGGAGGATGGGGGGAGAGACCCAGTACTTC.

The chain employs TRBV3-1 (or the pseudogene TRBV3-2) and TRBJ1-1; TRBD1 aligns across 7 bases. This CDR3 spans 18 amino acids. V trimming: 1 base; J trimming: 3 bases; junction bases outside the gene matches: 14. Germline-derived CDR1 and CDR2 are LGHDT and YNNKEL (reference sequence). In DNA form, the CDR3 reads TGTGCCAGCAGCCAAGGGGGAGTACTACAGGGGACCGACACTGAAGCTTTCTTT. Protein sequence: CASSQGGVLQGTDTEAFF.

The rearrangement links TRBV5-1 to TRBJ1-1, with D perhaps TRBD1 (6 bases). Germline CDR1 reads SGHRS; CDR2 reads YFSETQ. This CDR3 has 14 amino acids. Trimming cost V 4 bases and J 1 base, with 11 bases left between them. The CDR3 DNA reads as TGCGCCAGCAGCGAAGGACAGACGAACACTGAAGCTTTCTTT. It yields the protein CASSEGQTNTEAFF.

This clone was found once. CDR3 nucleotides: TGCGCCATCGACCGAGGCTATAGCAATCAGCCCCAGCATTTT. It encodes CAIDRGYSNQPQHF. The chain couples TRBV4-1 to TRBJ1-5; D is unresolved. V dropped 10 bases and J dropped 0 bases, with 13 bases sitting between them. The CDR3 sequence is 14 residues long. Germline CDR1 MGHRA, CDR2 YSYEKL.

This clone has only a few counts. The chain has TRBV5-1 and TRBJ1-3; a weak D match, TRBD1 (5 bases). The germline CDR1 and CDR2 sequences are SGHRS and YFSETQ. The V gene lost 4 bases and the J gene lost 0 bases, with 11 bases spanning the gap. This CDR3 region has 15 residues. The CDR3 loop reads CASSLGLRSGNTIYF. CDR3 DNA sequence: TGCGCCAGCAGCCTGGGACTGCGCTCTGGAAACACCATATATTTT. The entire variable domain, with the rest obtained from reference TRBV5-1 and TRBJ1-3, is as follows: KAGVTQTPRYLIKTRGQQVTLSCSPISGHRSVSWYQQTPGQGLQFLFEYFSETQRNKGNFPGRFSGRQFSNSRSEMNVSTLELGDSALYLCASSLGLRSGNTIYFGEGSWLTVV.

This clone was found a few times. The chain couples TRBV5-1 to TRBJ2-6; possibly TRBD2 for D (8 bases). Trimming removed 4 bases from V and 1 base from J, with 18 bases in between. The germline CDR1 and CDR2 sequences are SGHRS and YFSETQ. The CDR3 extends over 18 amino acids. CDR3 sequence: CASSAQQGTRSGANVLTF. The CDR3, as DNA: TGCGCCAGCAGCGCACAACAGGGGACTAGGTCTGGGGCCAACGTCCTGACTTTC.

The rearrangement uses TRBV6-5 and TRBJ2-5, with 10 bases matching TRBD2. The CDR3 has 15 amino acids. The V gene end was trimmed by 8 bases and the J gene end by 3 bases; junction bases not matched to a gene: 9. CDR1 and CDR2 from the germline V gene are MNHEY and SVGAGI. For the CDR3, the DNA is TGTGCCAGCCTAGCGGGGGACCCCAACGAAGAGACCCAGTACTTC. Translation: CASLAGDPNEETQYF.

The chain links TRBV11-2 to TRBJ2-1; tentative D call: TRBD2 (5 bases). This CDR3 contains 15 residues. CDR1 is SGHAT, CDR2 FQNNGV, per germline. The V end was cut by 1 base, the J end by 4 bases, with 11 bases between. The DNA for the CDR3 is TGTGCCAGCAGCTTAGCGGGGAACATATACAATGAGCAGTTCTTC. It specifies CASSLAGNIYNEQFF.